This T cell receptor (beta chain) was captured by sequencing in a study of beta chain features in type 1 diabetes. The isolated RNA, all of it, was reverse transcribed, so expressed TCRB transcripts were what got sequenced. Only in-frame clones appear in the TCRdb table, and some are missing; sequencing was by immunoSEQ multiplex PCR. This sample carries 250,000 to 300,000 clones, roughly an eighth of them seen once, and the ten largest clones take less than 0.02%. Study results and caveats: The study found moderately but significantly shorter TCRB CDR3s in all four CD4+ subsets of Type 1 diabetes patients. TCRB repertoires of naive, central memory and Treg cells appeared more similar among patients than among healthy donors.

Concerning this clone: Its antigen remains unknown.

Between the trimmed V and J ends, which lost 3 bases and 6 bases, there was a span of 13 bases. Germline assignment: CDR1 SGHRS and CDR2 YFSETQ. The CDR3 consists of 14 residues. This receptor was obtained from a man younger than 45 with type 1 diabetes. The material sequenced was naive CD4+ T cells from blood. The gene calls are TRBV5-1 and TRBJ2-1; possible D gene TRBD2, 6 bases. The CDR3 sequence is CASSSGVRSNEQFF. The CDR3 nucleotides are TGCGCCAGCAGCTCGGGGGTAAGGAGCAATGAGCAGTTCTTC. Supplemented by reference TRBV5-1 and TRBJ2-1, the full variable domain reads KAGVTQTPRYLIKTRGQQVTLSCSPISGHRSVSWYQQTPGQGLQFLFEYFSETQRNKGNFPGRFSGRQFSNSRSEMNVSTLELGDSALYLCASSSGVRSNEQFFGPGTRLTVL.